This T cell receptor beta chain was obtained from a study of cytomegalovirus exposure and HLA in healthy donors. Study context: Earlier findings included 90 million to 120 million unique TCR beta sequences obtained from about 180 million T cells.

CDR3 length equals 17 residues. Germline CDR1 is SGHNT and CDR2 is YENEEA. Trimming shortened V by 0 bases and J by 9 bases, and 21 bases separated the two germline ends. It was with 60 Vbeta and 13 Jbeta primers that the PCR ran. Assay: immunoSEQ multiplex PCR; the TCRdb copy retains only in-frame clones and omits some. The sample includes approximately 54,000 clones, 82% seen only once; the top ten take approximately 2.8%. Study-wide findings and caveats: Using a false discovery rate of 0.05, a later analysis showed that approximately 16,000 TCR beta sequences were associated with HLA alleles. Donor immune exposure was known only as CMV serostatus. Generally TCR sequences proved uncommon, though certain public TCRs appeared in numerous donors.

Notes on this clone: The antigen remains undetermined.

The specimen was PBMCs. The receptor comes from a woman aged 18-30 years in good health and CMV-seronegative. The V and J genes are TRBV11-3 and TRBJ2-1; tentative D call: TRBD2 (6 bases). CDR3 sequence reads: CASSLDQAGMALSEQFF. In nucleotides, the CDR3 is TGTGCCAGCAGCTTAGATCAGGCGGGAATGGCATTAAGTGAGCAGTTCTTC.